The 29 T cell receptor beta chains below all came from one sample that was sequenced in a study of cytotoxic CD8 clonotypes in ibrutinib-treated CLL. Clones were sequenced by immunoSEQ multiplex PCR, and TCRdb holds only the in-frame ones, with some missing. Of 200,000 or so clones in the sample, approximately 75% were seen once. This material consisted of PBMCs, taken after 12 months of ibrutinib treatment. The receptors derive from a human donor with chronic lymphocytic leukemia.

This chain connects TRBV18 to TRBJ2-5; tentatively, D is TRBD2 (5 bases). The V end was cut by 1 base, the J end by 11 bases, with 8 bases between. In germline, CDR1 is KGHSH, CDR2 LQKENI. The CDR3 is 11 residues long. CDR3 nucleotide sequence: TGTGCCAGCTCACCACAGGAGGAGCAGTACTTC. This codes for CASSPQEEQYF.

The J gene is TRBJ2-2, the V gene TRBV5-4; a possible D gene is TRBD2 (5 bases). Germline V gene lookup returns CDR1 SGHNT and CDR2 YYREEE (reference sequence). Trimming pared 9 bases from V and 3 bases from J, leaving 21 bases between. This CDR3 region has 16 residues. The CDR3 DNA reads as TGTGCCACCTCGGGGAGACTCCCCTCTTACACCGGGGAGCTGTTTTTT. Translated, it gives CATSGRLPSYTGELFF.

This clone was detected only once. This chain connects TRBV30 to TRBJ1-6; D is unclear. CDR3 size: 15 residues. Trimming took 0 bases from V and 6 from J, leaving 12 bases between them. Germline CDR1 and CDR2: GTSNPN and SVGIG (reference sequence). DNA of the CDR3: TGTGCCTGGAGTGTACCGGGGAAGACTAATTCACCCCTCCACTTT. Its protein product is CAWSVPGKTNSPLHF.

This chain joins TRBV19 and TRBJ1-4, with unresolved D. The germline V gene has CDR1 LNHDA and CDR2 SQIVND (reference sequence). CDR3 length equals 14 residues. Deletions cut 6 bases from V and 1 base from J, with 9 bases between. The CDR3 loop is CASRTILTNEKLFF. CDR3 DNA sequence: TGTGCCAGTAGAACGATCCTAACTAATGAAAAACTGTTTTTT.

Concerning this clone itself: Other DNA sequences in this sample translate to the same CDR3. This rearrangement joins TRBV7-6 to TRBJ2-2, with D possibly TRBD2 on 6 matching bases. This CDR3 is built from 13 residues. Germline assignment: CDR1 SGHVS and CDR2 FNYEAQ. V dropped 1 base and J dropped 7 bases, with 7 bases sitting between them. The CDR3 loop is CASSLVRGGELFF. The CDR3 DNA reads TGTGCCAGCAGCTTAGTGCGGGGCGGGGAGCTGTTTTTT.

The chain recombines TRBV5-4 with TRBJ2-7; the D is unclear. The V and J ends lost 4 bases and 1 base respectively, with 12 bases between them. Per germline, CDR1 SGHNT and CDR2 YYREEE (reference sequence). CDR3 length: 14 amino acids. The CDR3 loop reads CASSQEATSYEQYF. CDR3 DNA sequence: TGTGCCAGCAGCCAAGAGGCCACTTCCTACGAGCAGTACTTC.

Turning to this clone: Other nucleotide sequences from this sample produce the same CDR3. The rearrangement joins TRBV9 to TRBJ1-6; 7 bases fit TRBD1. The V gene end was trimmed by 0 bases and the J gene end by 8 bases; junction bases not matched to a gene: 8. Germline CDR1 reads SGDLS; CDR2 reads YYNGEE. CDR3 length: 16 amino acids. This chain's CDR3 is CASSVAPDRADSPLHF. The CDR3 DNA reads TGTGCCAGCAGCGTAGCCCCCGACAGGGCGGATTCACCCCTCCACTTT.

J is TRBJ1-1 and V is TRBV28; 8 bases agree with TRBD1. This CDR3 has 16 residues. V lost 5 bases to trimming and J lost 8 bases; unmatched junction nucleotides: 16. Germline V lookup: CDR1 MDHEN, CDR2 SYDVKM. The CDR3: CASSLGGTGGLIEAFF. Written as DNA, the CDR3 is TGTGCCAGCAGTCTCGGAGGGACAGGAGGTTTAATCGAAGCTTTCTTT.

This rearrangement joins TRBV5-1 to TRBJ1-3, with a possible D match to TRBD1 (6 bases). Trimming removed 3 bases from V and 0 bases from J, with 10 bases in between. Germline V gene sequence: CDR1 SGHRS, CDR2 YFSETQ. The CDR3 extends over 15 amino acids. The CDR3: CASSWETGSGNTIYF. The CDR3 DNA is TGCGCCAGCAGCTGGGAGACAGGCTCTGGAAACACCATATATTTT.

The CDR3 protein is CASSLGFQETQYF. The CDR3 nucleotides are TGTGCCAGCAGTTTGGGCTTCCAAGAGACCCAGTACTTC. V and J are TRBV28 and TRBJ2-5; D uncertain. The CDR3 has 13 amino acids. CDR1 is MDHEN and CDR2 is SYDVKM in the germline V gene. Trimming shortened V by 3 bases and J by 1 base, and 6 bases separated the two germline ends.

The chain links TRBV2 to TRBJ2-7, with D unclear. Deletions cut 4 bases from V and 4 bases from J, with 8 bases between. The CDR3 totals 12 residues. CDR1 is SNHLY, CDR2 FYNNEI, per germline. The CDR3 sequence is CASSGTFYEQYF. CDR3 nucleotides: TGTGCCAGCAGTGGAACTTTTTACGAGCAGTACTTC.

J is TRBJ2-3 and V is TRBV2; 10 bases fit TRBD1. The CDR3 is 16 residues long. V shed 6 bases and J 1 base; nucleotides not matched to a gene: 7. In germline, CDR1 is SNHLY, CDR2 FYNNEI. The CDR3 sequence: CASRPPGQGRTDTQYF. CDR3 bases: TGTGCCAGCAGGCCTCCGGGACAGGGGCGCACAGATACGCAGTATTTT.

This rearrangement joins TRBV5-1 to TRBJ2-7; D is undetermined. The ends were cut back, 0 bases at V and 5 bases at J, with 12 bases in the middle. The CDR3 has 14 amino acids. Germline assignment: CDR1 SGHRS and CDR2 YFSETQ. CDR3 DNA: TGCGCCAGCAGCTTGGCCGCTAGGACGAACGAGCAGTACTTC. It is translated as CASSLAARTNEQYF. The variable domain in full, completed from reference TRBV5-1 and TRBJ2-7, reads KAGVTQTPRYLIKTRGQQVTLSCSPISGHRSVSWYQQTPGQGLQFLFEYFSETQRNKGNFPGRFSGRQFSNSRSEMNVSTLELGDSALYLCASSLAARTNEQYFGPGTRLTVT.

The chain joins TRBV30 to TRBJ2-7; TRBD1 matches at 8 bases. The CDR3 consists of 15 residues. J was trimmed by 2 bases and V by 2 bases; bases with no gene match: 8. The germline gives CDR1 GTSNPN, CDR2 SVGIG (reference sequence). The DNA for the CDR3 is TGTGCCTGGAGTTCATTAGGGACAGGCACCTACGAGCAGTACTTC. This translates into CAWSSLGTGTYEQYF.

This clone was observed a few times. The V gene is TRBV2, the J gene TRBJ2-6; perhaps TRBD1 as D (5 bases). Germline V CDR1 and CDR2: SNHLY, FYNNEI. The CDR3 extends over 13 amino acids. V was trimmed by 8 bases and J by 2 bases, leaving 7 bases between them. Here the CDR3 DNA reads TGTGCCAGCCAGGGCCCTGGGGCCAACGTCCTGACTTTC. This codes for CASQGPGANVLTF.

This chain uses TRBV19 with TRBJ2-1; D is uncertain. This CDR3 contains 14 residues. Trimming pared 2 bases from V and 9 bases from J, leaving 14 bases between. Germline CDR1 LNHDA, CDR2 SQIVND (reference sequence). The DNA for the CDR3 is TGTGCCAGTAGTATAAGAAATGGTCCGGGTGAGCAGTTCTTC. Translation gives CASSIRNGPGEQFF.

The chain combines TRBV6-6 with TRBJ2-1, with TRBD1 identical over 10 bases. Germline values: CDR1 MNHNY, CDR2 SVGAGI (reference sequence). Trimming removed 2 bases from V and 4 bases from J; junction bases left unmatched: 5. This CDR3 comprises 16 residues. CDR3 amino acids: CASSYGTGAWYNEQFF. The CDR3 DNA reads TGTGCCAGCAGTTACGGGACAGGGGCCTGGTACAATGAGCAGTTCTTC.

V is TRBV6-5 and J is TRBJ1-1; no firm D call. The CDR3 consists of 13 residues. In germline, CDR1 is MNHEY, CDR2 SVGAGI. V lost 0 bases and J lost 5, with 7 bases in between. CDR3 residues: CASSYSIVTEAFF. For the CDR3, the DNA is TGTGCCAGCAGTTACTCGATAGTTACTGAAGCTTTCTTT.

This chain uses TRBV29-1 with TRBJ1-1; 10 bases agree with TRBD1. The CDR3 consists of 13 residues. In germline, CDR1 is SQVTM, CDR2 ANQGSEA. V shed 2 bases, J shed 6 bases, and the junction held 3 bases outside the gene matches. The CDR3 nucleotides read TGCAGCGTTGAAAGGACAGGGGGGGCTGAAGCTTTCTTT. Translation gives CSVERTGGAEAFF.

The chain employs TRBV4-2 and TRBJ2-5; D perhaps matches TRBD2 (5 bases). CDR1 is LGHNA, CDR2 YNFKEQ, per germline. This CDR3 comprises 14 residues. Trimming stripped 2 bases from V and 5 bases from J, with 12 bases between. CDR3 nucleotide sequence: TGTGCCAGCAGCCAAACGGGAACCGGGGAGACCCAGTACTTC. Translation gives CASSQTGTGETQYF.

This chain joins TRBV5-1 and TRBJ2-5, with 9 nucleotides matching TRBD2. V was clipped by 2 bases and J by 0 bases; unmatched bases: 2. Germline values: CDR1 SGHRS, CDR2 YFSETQ. This CDR3 has 15 amino acids. Written as DNA, the CDR3 is TGCGCCAGCAGCTTTGTAGCGGGGGACCAAGAGACCCAGTACTTC. This gives the protein CASSFVAGDQETQYF.

The rearrangement links TRBV10-3 to TRBJ1-2, with no clear D. Trimming stripped 3 bases from V and 4 bases from J, with 6 bases between. CDR1 is ENHRY, CDR2 SYGVKD, per germline. The CDR3 length is 12 residues. Written as DNA, the CDR3 is TGTGCCATCAGTGAACGGGCCTATGGCTACACCTTC. Protein sequence: CAISERAYGYTF.

This clone has a handful of counts. The chain combines TRBV19 with TRBJ1-5; D gene unclear. The germline V gene has CDR1 LNHDA and CDR2 SQIVND (reference sequence). This CDR3 is built from 9 residues. The CDR3 region has the DNA TGTAAAAAGATCCAGCCCCAGCATTTT. Translated, it gives CKKIQPQHF. Looking up the rest from reference TRBV19 and TRBJ1-5 gives the full variable domain: DGGITQSPKYLFRKEGQNVTLSCEQNLNHDAMYWYRQDPGQGLRLIYYSQIVNDFQKGDIAEGYSVSREKKESFPLTVTSAQKNPTAFYLCKKIQPQHFGDGTRLSIL.

The chain is built from TRBV18 and TRBJ1-6; 11 bases line up with TRBD1. From germline, CDR1 is KGHSH and CDR2 LQKENI. V was clipped by 3 bases and J by 10 bases; unmatched bases: 5. The CDR3 has 15 amino acids. The CDR3 region has the DNA TGTGCCAGCTCACCCGGGGGACAGGGGGGATCACCCCTCCACTTT. Translated, it gives CASSPGGQGGSPLHF.

J is TRBJ2-2 and V is TRBV28, with 8 bases lining up with TRBD1. The V gene end was trimmed by 4 bases and the J gene end by 3 bases; junction bases not matched to a gene: 7. Germline assignment: CDR1 MDHEN and CDR2 SYDVKM. CDR3 size: 16 residues. The CDR3 region is CASSSHDRGHTGELFF. In DNA form, the CDR3 reads TGTGCCAGCAGTTCCCACGACAGGGGCCACACCGGGGAGCTGTTTTTT. The whole variable domain, remainder taken from reference TRBV28 and TRBJ2-2, is DVKVTQSSRYLVKRTGEKVFLECVQDMDHENMFWYRQDPGLGLRLIYFSYDVKMKEKGDIPEGYSVSREKKERFSLILESASTNQTSMYLCASSSHDRGHTGELFFGEGSRLTVL.

The chain carries TRBV2 and TRBJ2-1; tentative D call: TRBD2 (7 bases). This CDR3 contains 14 residues. The V end was cut by 3 bases, the J end by 7 bases, with 13 bases between. Germline CDR1 is SNHLY and CDR2 is FYNNEI. This chain's CDR3 is CASSELGGANEQFF. As DNA, the CDR3 is TGTGCCAGCAGTGAGTTGGGGGGGGCGAATGAGCAGTTCTTC.

V is TRBV9 and J is TRBJ2-3; D might be TRBD2 (6 bases). Germline CDR1 and CDR2: SGDLS and YYNGEE. The CDR3 extends over 17 amino acids. V lost 0 bases and J lost 1, with 15 bases in between. The CDR3 region has the DNA TGTGCCAGCAGCGTAGTCCCCGGCTCGGGGGGCACAGATACGCAGTATTTT. Translating it yields CASSVVPGSGGTDTQYF.

This clone was found a few times. The chain uses TRBV6-1 and TRBJ1-1; TRBD1 matches 7 bases. V dropped 4 bases and J dropped 7; count of bases not matched to a gene: 0. Germline CDR1 MNHNS, CDR2 SASEGT. This CDR3 region has 11 residues. The CDR3 spells CASSGQGEAFF. The CDR3 region has the DNA TGTGCCAGCAGTGGACAGGGTGAAGCTTTCTTT.

This chain connects TRBV11-2 to TRBJ2-5, with D hard to call. Per the germline V gene, CDR1 is SGHAT and CDR2 is FQNNGV. Between the trimmed V and J ends, which lost 7 bases and 5 bases, there was a span of 20 bases. The CDR3 totals 15 residues. The CDR3 DNA follows: TGTGCCAGCACCCCGCTCCCTTACCACTCCGAGACCCAGTACTTC. Its protein product is CASTPLPYHSETQYF.